This T cell receptor beta chain was captured in a study of blood T cell repertoires in COVID-19. For the study at large: Some COVID-19 samples were acute and others convalescent; all came from the United States, Italy and Spain. From T cells, B-cell-depleted T cells, or PBMCs came the material, which was cDNA or gDNA.

As originally analysed: It was from reference gene primer amplification that nucleated cell counts were estimated. Clones were sequenced by immunoSEQ multiplex PCR, and TCRdb holds only the in-frame ones, with some missing. V, J and clone size were drawn from that table, and D and trimming were deduced from the DNA. Seen here are about 52,000 clones, 85% to 90% observed once, and the top ten hold around 15%. The source is a man in his sixties or seventies with acute or convalescent COVID-19. Specimen: peripheral blood.

As DNA, the CDR3 is TGTGCCAGCAGCCGTAGCGGGGGGGAAGCTGTAGATACGCAGTATTTT. Its translation: CASSRSGGEAVDTQYF. The chain couples TRBV11-2 to TRBJ2-3; 11 nucleotides line up with TRBD2. CDR3 length: 16 amino acids. Germline V gives CDR1 SGHAT, CDR2 FQNNGV. The V segment lost 5 bases and the J segment 5 bases; nucleotides outside the gene matches: 9.